The subject of this entry is one TCR beta chain. Seattle participants joined during active infection and were tracked over time. The data derive from a study of blood T cell repertoires in COVID-19. As for the study in general: From the United States, Italy and Spain came samples of acute and convalescent COVID-19. PBMCs, B-cell-depleted T cells, or T cells provided the cDNA or gDNA that made up the material.

Original processing notes: Reference gene primers were amplified, and this amplification served to estimate nucleated cell counts. Assay used: immunoSEQ multiplex PCR; TCRdb lists only in-frame clones, some missing. Clonal size and the V and J genes are those of that table, whereas D and trimming came from the DNA. The profile covers 55,000 to 65,000 clones, with roughly 89% appearing a single time and about 46% taken by the ten largest. The V end lost 3 bases, the J end lost 4 bases, and 13 bases lay between the germline ends. Germline-derived CDR1 and CDR2 are SGHTA and FQGNSA. The CDR3 length is 14 residues.

The chain combines TRBV7-2 with TRBJ2-7; D might be TRBD1 (6 bases). The clonotype originates from a woman aged 55-69 years with COVID-19, enrolled during active disease. Input material: peripheral blood. The CDR3 DNA is TGTGCCAGCAGCTTCGGTACAGGGCAGTACGAGCAGTACTTC. This translates into CASSFGTGQYEQYF.